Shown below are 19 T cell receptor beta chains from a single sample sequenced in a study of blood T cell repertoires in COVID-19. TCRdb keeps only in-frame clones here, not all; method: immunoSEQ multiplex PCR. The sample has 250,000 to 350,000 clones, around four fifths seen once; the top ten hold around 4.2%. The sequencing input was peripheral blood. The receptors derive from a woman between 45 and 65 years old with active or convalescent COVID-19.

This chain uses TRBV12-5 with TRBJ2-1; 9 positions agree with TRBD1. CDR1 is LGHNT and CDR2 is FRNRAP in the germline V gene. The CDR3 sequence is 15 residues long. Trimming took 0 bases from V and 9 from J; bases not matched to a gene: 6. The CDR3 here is CASGLVGQGLGEQFF. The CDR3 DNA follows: TGTGCTAGTGGTTTGGTTGGACAGGGGTTGGGTGAGCAGTTCTTC.

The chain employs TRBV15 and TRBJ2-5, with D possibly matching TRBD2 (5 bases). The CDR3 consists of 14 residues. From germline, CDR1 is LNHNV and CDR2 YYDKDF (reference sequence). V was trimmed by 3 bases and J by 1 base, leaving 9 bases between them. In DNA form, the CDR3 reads TGTGCCACCAGCAGGGGAGAATTCCAAGAGACCCAGTACTTC. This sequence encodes CATSRGEFQETQYF. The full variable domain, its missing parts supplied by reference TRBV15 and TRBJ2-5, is DAMVIQNPRYQVTQFGKPVTLSCSQTLNHNVMYWYQQKSSQAPKLLFHYYDKDFNNEADTPDNFQSRRPNTSFCFLDIRSPGLGDTAMYLCATSRGEFQETQYFGPGTRLLVL.

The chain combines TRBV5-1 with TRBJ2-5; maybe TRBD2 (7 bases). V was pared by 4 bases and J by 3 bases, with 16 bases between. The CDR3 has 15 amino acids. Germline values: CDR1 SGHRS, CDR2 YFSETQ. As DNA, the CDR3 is TGCGCCAGCAGCCGGACCGGGGGGCCCGAAGAGACCCAGTACTTC. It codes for CASSRTGGPEETQYF. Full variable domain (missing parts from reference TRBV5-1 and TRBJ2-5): KAGVTQTPRYLIKTRGQQVTLSCSPISGHRSVSWYQQTPGQGLQFLFEYFSETQRNKGNFPGRFSGRQFSNSRSEMNVSTLELGDSALYLCASSRTGGPEETQYFGPGTRLLVL.

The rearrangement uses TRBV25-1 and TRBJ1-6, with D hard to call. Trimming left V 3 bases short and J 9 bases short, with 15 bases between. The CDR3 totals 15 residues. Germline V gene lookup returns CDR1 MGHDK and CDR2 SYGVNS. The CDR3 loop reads CASSESGIGVSPLHF. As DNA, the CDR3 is TGTGCCAGCAGTGAGTCGGGGATTGGGGTTTCACCCCTCCACTTT.

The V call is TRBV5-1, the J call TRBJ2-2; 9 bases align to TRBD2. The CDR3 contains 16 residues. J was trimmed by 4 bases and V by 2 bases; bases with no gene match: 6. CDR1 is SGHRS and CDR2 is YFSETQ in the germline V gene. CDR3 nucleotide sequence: TGCGCCAGCAGCTTAAGCGGGAGGCAGAGCACCGGGGAGCTGTTTTTT. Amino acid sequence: CASSLSGRQSTGELFF. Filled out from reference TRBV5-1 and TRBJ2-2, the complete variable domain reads KAGVTQTPRYLIKTRGQQVTLSCSPISGHRSVSWYQQTPGQGLQFLFEYFSETQRNKGNFPGRFSGRQFSNSRSEMNVSTLELGDSALYLCASSLSGRQSTGELFFGEGSRLTVL.

CDR3 loop: CASSVSSSGGAYEQYF. The CDR3 nucleotides read TGTGCCAGCAGCGTAAGCTCTAGCGGAGGGGCCTACGAGCAGTACTTC. V usage is TRBV9 and J usage is TRBJ2-7; the match to TRBD2 covers 7 bases. The trim removed 1 base at V and 2 bases at J, leaving 9 bases unmatched. The CDR3 consists of 16 residues. The germline V gene encodes CDR1 SGDLS and CDR2 YYNGEE. Drawing the rest from reference TRBV9 and TRBJ2-7, the complete variable domain is DSGVTQTPKHLITATGQRVTLRCSPRSGDLSVYWYQQSLDQGLQFLIQYYNGEERAKGNILERFSAQQFPDLHSELNLSSLELGDSALYFCASSVSSSGGAYEQYFGPGTRLTVT.

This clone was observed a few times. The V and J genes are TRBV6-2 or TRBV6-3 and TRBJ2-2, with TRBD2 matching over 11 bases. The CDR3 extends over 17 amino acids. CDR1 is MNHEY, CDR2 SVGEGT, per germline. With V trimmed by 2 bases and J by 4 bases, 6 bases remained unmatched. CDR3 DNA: TGTGCCAGCAGTTACCTGTTAGCGGGAGGGGGCACCGGGGAGCTGTTTTTT. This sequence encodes CASSYLLAGGGTGELFF.

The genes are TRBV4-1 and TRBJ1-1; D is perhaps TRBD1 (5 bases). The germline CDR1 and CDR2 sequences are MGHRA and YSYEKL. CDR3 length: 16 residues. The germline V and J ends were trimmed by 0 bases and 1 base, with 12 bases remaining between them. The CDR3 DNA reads TGCGCCAGCAGCCAAGAGATTGACAGACCGAACACTGAAGCTTTCTTT. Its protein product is CASSQEIDRPNTEAFF.

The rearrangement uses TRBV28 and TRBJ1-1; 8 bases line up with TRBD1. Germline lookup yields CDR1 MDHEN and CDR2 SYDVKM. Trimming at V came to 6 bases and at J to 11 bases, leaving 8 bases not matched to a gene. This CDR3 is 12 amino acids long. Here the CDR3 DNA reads TGTGCCAGCAGAGGACAGGGCCTTGGGGCTTTCTTT. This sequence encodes CASRGQGLGAFF. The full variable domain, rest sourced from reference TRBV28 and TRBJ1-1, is DVKVTQSSRYLVKRTGEKVFLECVQDMDHENMFWYRQDPGLGLRLIYFSYDVKMKEKGDIPEGYSVSREKKERFSLILESASTNQTSMYLCASRGQGLGAFFGQGTRLTVV.

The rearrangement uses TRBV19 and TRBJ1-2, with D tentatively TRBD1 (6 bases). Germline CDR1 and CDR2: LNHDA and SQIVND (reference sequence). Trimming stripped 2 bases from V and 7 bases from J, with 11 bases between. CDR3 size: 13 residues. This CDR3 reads CASSINRERGYTF. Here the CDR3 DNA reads TGTGCCAGTAGTATAAACAGGGAGCGTGGCTACACCTTC.

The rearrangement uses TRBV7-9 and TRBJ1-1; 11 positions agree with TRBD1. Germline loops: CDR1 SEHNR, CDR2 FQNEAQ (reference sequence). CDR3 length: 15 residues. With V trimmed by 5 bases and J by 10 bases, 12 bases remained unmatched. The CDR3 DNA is TGTGCCAGCAGCGCAGGGGGGACAGGGGGTTTTGCAGCTTTCTTT. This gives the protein CASSAGGTGGFAAFF.

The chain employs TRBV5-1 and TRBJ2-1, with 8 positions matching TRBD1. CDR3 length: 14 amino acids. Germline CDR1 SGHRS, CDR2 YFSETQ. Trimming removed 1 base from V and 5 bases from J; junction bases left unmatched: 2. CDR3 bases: TGCGCCAGCAGCTTGCGGACAGGGAACAATGAGCAGTTCTTC. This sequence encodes CASSLRTGNNEQFF.

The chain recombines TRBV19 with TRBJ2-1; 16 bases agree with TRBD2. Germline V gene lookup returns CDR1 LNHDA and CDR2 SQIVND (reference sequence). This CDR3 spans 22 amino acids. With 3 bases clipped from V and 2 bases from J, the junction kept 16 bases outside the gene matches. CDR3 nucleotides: TGTGCCAGTAGTATCCCCTCGCTACAGGGGACTAGCGGGAGGGTCGCCTACAATGAGCAGTTCTTC. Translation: CASSIPSLQGTSGRVAYNEQFF. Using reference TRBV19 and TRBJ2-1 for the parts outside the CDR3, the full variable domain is DGGITQSPKYLFRKEGQNVTLSCEQNLNHDAMYWYRQDPGQGLRLIYYSQIVNDFQKGDIAEGYSVSREKKESFPLTVTSAQKNPTAFYLCASSIPSLQGTSGRVAYNEQFFGPGTRLTVL.

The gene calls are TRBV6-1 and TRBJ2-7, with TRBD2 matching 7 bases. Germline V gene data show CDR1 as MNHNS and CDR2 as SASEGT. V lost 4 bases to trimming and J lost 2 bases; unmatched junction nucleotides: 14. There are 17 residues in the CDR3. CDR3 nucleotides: TGTGCCAGCAGTGCCCCGCCCGTGGCGGGAGTTGCCTACGAGCAGTACTTC. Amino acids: CASSAPPVAGVAYEQYF.

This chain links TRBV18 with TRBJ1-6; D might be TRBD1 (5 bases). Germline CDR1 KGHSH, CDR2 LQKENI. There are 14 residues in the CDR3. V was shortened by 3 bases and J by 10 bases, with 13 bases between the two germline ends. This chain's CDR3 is CASSPSRVESPLHF. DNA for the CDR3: TGTGCCAGCTCACCTAGCAGGGTGGAATCACCCCTCCACTTT.

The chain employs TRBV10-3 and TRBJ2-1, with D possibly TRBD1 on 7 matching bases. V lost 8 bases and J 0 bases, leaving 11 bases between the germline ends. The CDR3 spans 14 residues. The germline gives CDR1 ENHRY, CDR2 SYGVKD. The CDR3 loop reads CAIRGDSSYNEQFF. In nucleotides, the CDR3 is TGTGCCATCCGCGGGGACAGCTCCTACAATGAGCAGTTCTTC.

The CDR3 loop is CSVVGGGELYGYTF. CDR3 nucleotide sequence: TGCAGCGTTGTAGGCGGGGGGGAGCTATATGGCTACACCTTC. The rearrangement links TRBV29-1 to TRBJ1-2, with D possibly TRBD1 on 5 matching bases. Germline CDR1 and CDR2: SQVTM and ANQGSEA. The germline V and J ends were trimmed by 4 bases and 5 bases, with 17 bases remaining between them. CDR3 length: 14 residues.

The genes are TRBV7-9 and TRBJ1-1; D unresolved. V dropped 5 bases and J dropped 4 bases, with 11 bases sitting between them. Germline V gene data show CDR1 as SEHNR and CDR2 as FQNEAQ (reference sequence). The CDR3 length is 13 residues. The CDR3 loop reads CASSASSGTEAFF. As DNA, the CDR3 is TGTGCCAGCAGCGCGTCCTCGGGCACTGAAGCTTTCTTT. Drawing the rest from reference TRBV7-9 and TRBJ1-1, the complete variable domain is DTGVSQNPRHKITKRGQNVTFRCDPISEHNRLYWYRQTLGQGPEFLTYFQNEAQLEKSRLLSDRFSAERPKGSFSTLEIQRTEQGDSAMYLCASSASSGTEAFFGQGTRLTVV.

CDR3 sequence: CAISAIGDSSNYGYTF. CDR3 in DNA: TGTGCCATCAGTGCGATCGGGGACAGCTCTAACTATGGCTACACCTTC. The chain has TRBV10-3 and TRBJ1-2, with 7 bases that match TRBD1. Germline V CDR1 and CDR2: ENHRY, SYGVKD. The CDR3 runs to 16 residues. V gave up 4 bases and J gave up 0 bases; unmatched junction bases: 8.